These 18 T cell receptor beta chains came from one sample sequenced in a study of blood T cell repertoires in COVID-19 (dated by TCRdb to about 2020). Library generation was performed with the immunoSEQ multiplex PCR assay. Held by TCRdb, this immuneACCESS table contains in-frame sequences only and omits some clones. Under half of the omission traces to an unresolved V gene where checked; the cause of the rest is unknown. The sample table contains about 260,000 clones; only one count was recorded for roughly four fifths of them. Together, the top ten hold approximately 4% of the sample. Sequenced input: PBMCs or T cells enriched from blood (not recorded which). The source is a man in his thirties or forties with acute COVID-19.

The chain links TRBV20-1 to TRBJ2-5; 13 nucleotides line up with TRBD2. The CDR3 sequence is 15 residues long. Germline CDR1 is DFQATT and CDR2 is SNEGSKA (reference sequence). V lost 3 bases, J lost 4 bases, and 5 bases stayed unmatched. CDR3 loop: CSASTSGRGSETQYF. CDR3 bases: TGCAGTGCTAGTACTAGCGGGAGGGGATCAGAGACCCAGTACTTC.

The V call is TRBV29-1, the J call TRBJ1-6; D unclear. The CDR3 is 13 amino acids. Germline V lookup: CDR1 SQVTM, CDR2 ANQGSEA. The ends were cut back, 2 bases at V and 15 bases at J, with 17 bases in the middle. CDR3 nucleotide sequence: TGCAGCGTTGAAAGTGGTCGGGCGGGCATCCTCCACTTT. It translates to CSVESGRAGILHF. Filled out from reference TRBV29-1 and TRBJ1-6, the complete variable domain reads SAVISQKPSRDICQRGTSLTIQCQVDSQVTMMFWYRQQPGQSLTLIATANQGSEATYESGFVIDKFPISRPNLTFSTLTVSNMSPEDSSIYLCSVESGRAGILHFGNGTRLTVT.

V and J are TRBV11-3 and TRBJ2-6; tentatively, D is TRBD1 (5 bases). Germline V gene lookup returns CDR1 SGHNT and CDR2 YENEEA. This CDR3 has 17 residues. V dropped 5 bases and J dropped 0 bases, with 14 bases sitting between them. The chain's CDR3 is CASSHQGGLSGANVLTF. The CDR3 nucleotides read TGTGCCAGCAGCCACCAGGGCGGCCTCTCTGGGGCCAACGTCCTGACTTTC.

The CDR3 DNA follows: TGTGCCAGCAGTTACCCCAGCGGGGCTCGGGGCACCCAGTACTTC. Its protein is CASSYPSGARGTQYF. The chain joins TRBV6-5 to TRBJ2-5; 7 bases are a match to TRBD2. The CDR3 has 15 residues. The germline V gene encodes CDR1 MNHEY and CDR2 SVGAGI. V dropped 2 bases and J dropped 8; count of bases not matched to a gene: 11.

The table lists this clone with a few counts. The rearrangement joins TRBV9 to TRBJ1-1; possibly TRBD1 for D (6 bases). This CDR3 spans 14 amino acids. V lost 3 bases and J 1 base, leaving 10 bases between the germline ends. Germline V gene lookup returns CDR1 SGDLS and CDR2 YYNGEE. The CDR3 DNA follows: TGTGCCAGCAGCGCCCGGACAGCGAACACTGAAGCTTTCTTT. It specifies CASSARTANTEAFF.

The chain uses TRBV7-2 and TRBJ1-1; 9 nucleotides match TRBD1. CDR1 SGHTA and CDR2 FQGNSA come from the germline V gene. The CDR3 contains 14 residues. J gave up 5 bases and V 3 bases, and 4 bases lay outside the gene matches. CDR3 sequence reads: CASSFGQGRTEAFF. For the CDR3, the DNA is TGTGCCAGCAGCTTCGGACAGGGGAGGACTGAAGCTTTCTTT. The variable domain in full, completed from reference TRBV7-2 and TRBJ1-1, reads GAGVSQSPSNKVTEKGKDVELRCDPISGHTALYWYRQSLGQGLEFLIYFQGNSAPDKSGLPSDRFSAERTGGSVSTLTIQRTQQEDSAVYLCASSFGQGRTEAFFGQGTRLTVV.

The V and J genes are TRBV5-1 and TRBJ1-2, with TRBD1 identical over 9 bases. CDR1 and CDR2 from the germline V gene are SGHRS and YFSETQ. V dropped 4 bases and J dropped 1; count of bases not matched to a gene: 2. The CDR3 covers 14 residues. CDR3 region: CASSRTGDNYGYTF. As DNA, the CDR3 is TGCGCCAGCAGCCGGACAGGGGATAACTATGGCTACACCTTC. Drawing the rest from reference TRBV5-1 and TRBJ1-2, the complete variable domain is KAGVTQTPRYLIKTRGQQVTLSCSPISGHRSVSWYQQTPGQGLQFLFEYFSETQRNKGNFPGRFSGRQFSNSRSEMNVSTLELGDSALYLCASSRTGDNYGYTFGSGTRLTVV.

The chain uses TRBV5-4 and TRBJ2-5; D possibly corresponds to TRBD2 (6 bases). Germline V gene lookup returns CDR1 SGHNT and CDR2 YYREEE (reference sequence). This CDR3 comprises 15 residues. Trimming left V 6 bases short and J 2 bases short, with 17 bases between. The chain's CDR3 is CASTPGSGSQETQYF. CDR3 coding DNA: TGTGCCAGCACCCCGGGTAGCGGTTCTCAAGAGACCCAGTACTTC.

This sequence joins TRBV10-1 and TRBJ2-1; TRBD2 aligns across 12 bases. The CDR3 has 15 amino acids. Germline CDR1 is WNHNN and CDR2 is SYGVQD (reference sequence). The CDR3 is CATRSVLAGGSVIFF. The DNA of the CDR3 is TGCGCAACGCGGAGTGTCCTAGCGGGGGGGAGTGTAATCTTCTTC.

The chain employs TRBV6-5 and TRBJ1-2; 9 positions match TRBD1. Germline CDR1 reads MNHEY; CDR2 reads SVGAGI. After removal of 4 bases from V and 8 bases from J, the junction contained 8 bases not matched to a gene. The CDR3 contains 14 residues. CDR3 nucleotides: TGTGCCAGCAGTTCTGCGGACAGGGGAAGCGGCTACACCTTC. Protein product: CASSSADRGSGYTF.

The J gene is TRBJ2-5, the V gene TRBV6-5, with a tentative D call TRBD2 (5 bases). Trimming stripped 5 bases from V and 4 bases from J, with 5 bases between. Germline CDR1 and CDR2: MNHEY and SVGAGI. This CDR3 is built from 11 residues. The chain's CDR3 is CASSRGETQYF. The CDR3 nucleotides read TGTGCCAGCAGTCGGGGAGAGACCCAGTACTTC.

This rearrangement joins TRBV6-5 to TRBJ1-2; D may be TRBD1 (5 bases). The germline V gene encodes CDR1 MNHEY and CDR2 SVGAGI. The V and J ends lost 2 bases and 8 bases respectively, with 15 bases between them. This CDR3 is built from 14 residues. CDR3 DNA sequence: TGTGCCAGCAGTTACGCAACAGGAATGGAAGGCTACACCTTC. The encoded protein is CASSYATGMEGYTF.

This clone was found a few times. The CDR3 DNA is TGTGCCAGCAGTCGGGGGGGGCTGCATGAAAAACTGTTTTTT. Its translation is CASSRGGLHEKLFF. This sequence joins TRBV27 and TRBJ1-4; maybe TRBD1 (6 bases). The CDR3 is 14 amino acids. Germline values: CDR1 MNHEY, CDR2 SMNVEV (reference sequence). V lost 5 bases to trimming and J lost 6 bases, with 13 bases between them.

This rearrangement joins TRBV5-5 to TRBJ2-3; TRBD2 matches 8 bases. CDR1 is SGHKS, CDR2 YYEKEE, per germline (reference sequence). The CDR3 is 17 amino acids. Trimming at V came to 2 bases and at J to 4 bases, leaving 12 bases not matched to a gene. Written as DNA, the CDR3 is TGTGCCAGCAGCTTAGCCCCTACGGCGGGAGGAGCAGATACGCAGTATTTT. Translation: CASSLAPTAGGADTQYF. The whole variable domain, remainder taken from reference TRBV5-5 and TRBJ2-3, is DAGVTQSPTHLIKTRGQQVTLRCSPISGHKSVSWYQQVLGQGPQFIFQYYEKEERGRGNFPDRFSARQFPNYSSELNVNALLLGDSALYLCASSLAPTAGGADTQYFGPGTRLTVL.

The chain uses TRBV15 and TRBJ2-1, with D possibly matching TRBD2 (5 bases). Trimming left V 0 bases short and J 0 bases short, with 6 bases between. CDR1 LNHNV and CDR2 YYDKDF come from the germline V gene (reference sequence). The CDR3 extends over 15 amino acids. The CDR3 spells CATSRDAGSYNEQFF. In DNA form, the CDR3 reads TGTGCCACCAGCAGAGACGCGGGCTCCTACAATGAGCAGTTCTTC.

V gene TRBV6-5 combines with J gene TRBJ2-2, with TRBD2 as a possible D gene (7 bases). In germline, CDR1 is MNHEY, CDR2 SVGAGI. This CDR3 spans 16 amino acids. The V and J ends lost 1 base and 3 bases respectively, with 12 bases between them. This chain's CDR3 is CASSYFAGADTGELFF. CDR3 DNA: TGTGCCAGCAGTTACTTTGCGGGGGCGGACACCGGGGAGCTGTTTTTT.

This chain joins TRBV28 and TRBJ1-2; D perhaps matches TRBD1 (5 bases). The ends were cut back, 6 bases at V and 7 bases at J, with 15 bases in the middle. The CDR3 has 13 residues. The germline V gene encodes CDR1 MDHEN and CDR2 SYDVKM. CDR3 in amino acids: CASSTGLLLGYTF. DNA for the CDR3: TGTGCCAGCAGCACGGGACTGCTTCTTGGCTACACCTTC.

V usage is TRBV13 and J usage is TRBJ2-2; possibly TRBD2 for D (5 bases). Germline CDR1 and CDR2: PRHDT and FYEKMQ (reference sequence). The CDR3 length is 15 residues. V was trimmed by 1 base and J by 1 base, leaving 7 bases between them. This CDR3 is CASSLVGGNTGELFF. DNA of the CDR3: TGTGCCAGCAGCTTAGTAGGAGGGAACACCGGGGAGCTGTTTTTT.